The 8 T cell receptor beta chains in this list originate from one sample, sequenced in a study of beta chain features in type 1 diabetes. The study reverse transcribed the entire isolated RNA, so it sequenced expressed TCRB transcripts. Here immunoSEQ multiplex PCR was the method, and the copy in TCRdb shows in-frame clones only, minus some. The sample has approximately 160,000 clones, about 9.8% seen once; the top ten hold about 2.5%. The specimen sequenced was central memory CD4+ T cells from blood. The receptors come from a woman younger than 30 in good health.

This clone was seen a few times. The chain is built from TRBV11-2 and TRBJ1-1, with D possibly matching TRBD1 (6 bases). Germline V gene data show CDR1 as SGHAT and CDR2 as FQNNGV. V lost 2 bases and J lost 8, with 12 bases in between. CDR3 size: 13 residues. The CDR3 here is CASSLREGGEAFF. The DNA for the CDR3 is TGTGCCAGCAGCTTAAGGGAGGGGGGCGAAGCTTTCTTT.

CDR3 in amino acids: CASSEALIRVQETQYF. The CDR3 coding sequence is TGTGCCAGCAGTGAAGCGCTAATCAGGGTCCAAGAGACCCAGTACTTC. The genes are TRBV6-1 and TRBJ2-5, with D perhaps TRBD1 (5 bases). Germline CDR1 reads MNHNS; CDR2 reads SASEGT. The CDR3 consists of 16 residues. The germline V and J ends were trimmed by 0 bases and 1 base, with 12 bases remaining between them.

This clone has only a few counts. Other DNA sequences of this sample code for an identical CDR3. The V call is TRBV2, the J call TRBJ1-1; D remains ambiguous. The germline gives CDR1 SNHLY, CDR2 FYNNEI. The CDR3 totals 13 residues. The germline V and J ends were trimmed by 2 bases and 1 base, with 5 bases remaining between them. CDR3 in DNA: TGTGCCAGCAGTGAACGGGAGAACACTGAAGCTTTCTTT. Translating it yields CASSERENTEAFF.

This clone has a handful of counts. CDR3 nucleotides: TGCGCCAGCAGTGAGCGCGGGACTGAAGCTTTCTTT. This sequence encodes CASSERGTEAFF. The chain combines TRBV10-1 with TRBJ1-1, with D unresolved. The germline V gene encodes CDR1 WNHNN and CDR2 SYGVQD (reference sequence). The CDR3 is 12 amino acids. Deletions cut 2 bases from V and 5 bases from J, with 6 bases between.

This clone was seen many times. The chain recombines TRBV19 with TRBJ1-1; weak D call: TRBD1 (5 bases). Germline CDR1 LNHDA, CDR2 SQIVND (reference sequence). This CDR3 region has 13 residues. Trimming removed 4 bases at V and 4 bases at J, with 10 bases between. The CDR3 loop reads CASSKGSSTEAFF. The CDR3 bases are TGTGCCAGTAGTAAGGGGTCCAGCACTGAAGCTTTCTTT.

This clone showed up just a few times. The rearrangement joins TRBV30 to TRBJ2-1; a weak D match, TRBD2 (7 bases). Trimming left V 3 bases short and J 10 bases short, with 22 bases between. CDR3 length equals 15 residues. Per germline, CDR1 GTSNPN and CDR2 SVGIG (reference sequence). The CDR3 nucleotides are TGTGCCTGGAGGTTTGGCGGGGGCCTTTTACGGGAGCAGTTCTTC. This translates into CAWRFGGGLLREQFF.

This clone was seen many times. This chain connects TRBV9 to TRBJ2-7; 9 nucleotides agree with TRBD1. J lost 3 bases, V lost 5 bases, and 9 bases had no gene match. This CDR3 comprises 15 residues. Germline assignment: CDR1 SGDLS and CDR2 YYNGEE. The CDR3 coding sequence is TGTGCCAGCAGTAGGACAGGGGATTTCGGCTACGAGCAGTACTTC. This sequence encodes CASSRTGDFGYEQYF.

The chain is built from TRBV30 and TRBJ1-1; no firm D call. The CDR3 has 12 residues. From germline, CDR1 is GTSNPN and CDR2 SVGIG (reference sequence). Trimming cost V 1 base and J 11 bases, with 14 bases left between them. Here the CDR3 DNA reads TGTGCCTGGAGTGAGGAGCGCCGTGGGGCTTTCTTT. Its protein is CAWSEERRGAFF.